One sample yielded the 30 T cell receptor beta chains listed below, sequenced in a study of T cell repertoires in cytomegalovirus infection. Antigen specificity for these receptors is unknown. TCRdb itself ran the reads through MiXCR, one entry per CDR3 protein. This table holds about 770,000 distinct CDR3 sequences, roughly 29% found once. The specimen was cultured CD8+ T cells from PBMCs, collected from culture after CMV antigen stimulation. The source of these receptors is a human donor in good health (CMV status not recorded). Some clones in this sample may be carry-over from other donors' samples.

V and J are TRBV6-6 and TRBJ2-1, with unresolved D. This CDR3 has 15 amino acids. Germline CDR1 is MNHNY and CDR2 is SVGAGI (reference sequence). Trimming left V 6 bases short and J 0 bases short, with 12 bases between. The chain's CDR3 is CASSLQSSSYNEQFF. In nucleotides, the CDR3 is TGTGCCAGCAGCCTCCAGAGCAGCTCCTACAATGAGCAGTTCTTC.

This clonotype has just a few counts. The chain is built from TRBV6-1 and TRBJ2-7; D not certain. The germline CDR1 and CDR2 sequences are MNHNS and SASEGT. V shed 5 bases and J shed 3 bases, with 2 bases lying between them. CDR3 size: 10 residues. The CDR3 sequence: CASSIYEQYF. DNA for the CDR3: TGTGCCAGCAGTATCTACGAGCAGTACTTC.

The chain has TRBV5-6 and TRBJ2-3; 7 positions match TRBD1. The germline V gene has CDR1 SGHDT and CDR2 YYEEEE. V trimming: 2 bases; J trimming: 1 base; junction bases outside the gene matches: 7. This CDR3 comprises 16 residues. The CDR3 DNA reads TGTGCCAGCAGCTTTGGGTTCACAGGGGGCACAGATACGCAGTATTTT. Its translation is CASSFGFTGGTDTQYF.

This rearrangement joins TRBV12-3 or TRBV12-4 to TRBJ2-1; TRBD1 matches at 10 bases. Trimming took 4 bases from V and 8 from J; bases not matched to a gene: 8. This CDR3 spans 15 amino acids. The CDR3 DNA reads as TGTGCCAGCAGTTCTCCCGGGACAGGGGTCGATGAGCAGTTCTTC. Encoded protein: CASSSPGTGVDEQFF.

CDR3 in amino acids: CATSMGSWEKLFF. The CDR3 nucleotides read TGTGCCACCAGCATGGGAAGTTGGGAAAAACTGTTTTTT. The chain uses TRBV15 and TRBJ1-4; D is unresolved. Germline values: CDR1 LNHNV, CDR2 YYDKDF (reference sequence). Trimming cost V 4 bases and J 8 bases, with 11 bases left between them. This CDR3 region has 13 residues.

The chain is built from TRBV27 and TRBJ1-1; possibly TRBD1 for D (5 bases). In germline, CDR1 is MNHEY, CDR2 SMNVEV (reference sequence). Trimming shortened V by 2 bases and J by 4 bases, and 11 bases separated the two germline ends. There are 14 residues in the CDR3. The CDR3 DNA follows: TGTGCCAGCAGTTTAAGGGCCCAGGGCACTGAAGCTTTCTTT. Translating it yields CASSLRAQGTEAFF.

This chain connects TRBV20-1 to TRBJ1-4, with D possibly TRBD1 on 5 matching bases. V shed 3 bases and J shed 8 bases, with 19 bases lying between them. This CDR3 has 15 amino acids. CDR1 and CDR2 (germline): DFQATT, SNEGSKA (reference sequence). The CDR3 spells CSARGSGTPEEKLFF. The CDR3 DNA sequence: TGCAGTGCTAGGGGCTCGGGGACGCCCGAGGAAAAACTGTTTTTT.

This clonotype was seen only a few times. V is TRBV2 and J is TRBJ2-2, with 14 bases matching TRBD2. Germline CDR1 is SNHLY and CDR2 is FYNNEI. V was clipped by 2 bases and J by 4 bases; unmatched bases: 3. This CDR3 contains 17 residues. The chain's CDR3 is CASSEPTSGGATGELFF. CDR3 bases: TGTGCCAGCAGTGAACCGACTAGCGGGGGGGCCACCGGGGAGCTGTTTTTT.

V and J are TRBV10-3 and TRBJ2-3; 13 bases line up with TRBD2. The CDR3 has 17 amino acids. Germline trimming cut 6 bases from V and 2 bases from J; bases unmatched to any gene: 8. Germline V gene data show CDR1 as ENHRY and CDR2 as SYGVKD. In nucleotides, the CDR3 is TGTGCCATCAGGACTAGCGGGGGGCCGGACCTCACAGATACGCAGTATTTT. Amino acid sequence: CAIRTSGGPDLTDTQYF.

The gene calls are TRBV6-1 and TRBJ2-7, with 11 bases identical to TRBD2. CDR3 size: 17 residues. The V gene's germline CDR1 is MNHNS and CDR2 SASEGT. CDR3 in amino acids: CASRTAGTSGPYYEQYV. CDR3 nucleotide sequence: TGTGCCAGCAGAACCGCCGGGACTAGCGGTCCTTACTACGAGCAGTACGTT.

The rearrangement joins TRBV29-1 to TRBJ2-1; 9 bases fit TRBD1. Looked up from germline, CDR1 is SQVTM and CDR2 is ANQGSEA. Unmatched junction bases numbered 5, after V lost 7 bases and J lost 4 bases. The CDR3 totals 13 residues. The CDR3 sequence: CSAGQGGYNEQFF. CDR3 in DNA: TGCAGCGCGGGACAGGGAGGGTACAATGAGCAGTTCTTC.

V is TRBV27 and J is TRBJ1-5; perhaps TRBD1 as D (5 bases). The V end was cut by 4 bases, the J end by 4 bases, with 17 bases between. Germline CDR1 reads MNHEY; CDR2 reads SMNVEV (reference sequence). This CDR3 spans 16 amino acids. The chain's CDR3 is CASSSGPGLYNQPQHF. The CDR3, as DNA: TGTGCCAGCAGTTCGGGACCCGGATTATATAATCAGCCCCAGCATTTT.

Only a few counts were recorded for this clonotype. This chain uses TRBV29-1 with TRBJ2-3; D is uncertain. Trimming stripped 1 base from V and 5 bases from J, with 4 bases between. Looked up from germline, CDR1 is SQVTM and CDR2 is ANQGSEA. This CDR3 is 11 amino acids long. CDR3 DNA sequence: TGCAGCGTTGAAGGGGAAGATACGCAGTATTTT. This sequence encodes CSVEGEDTQYF.

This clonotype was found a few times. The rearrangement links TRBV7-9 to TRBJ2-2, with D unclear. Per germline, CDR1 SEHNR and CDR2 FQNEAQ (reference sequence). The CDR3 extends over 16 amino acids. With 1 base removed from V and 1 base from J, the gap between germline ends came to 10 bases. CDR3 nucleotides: TGTGCCAGCAGCTTAGGGGCTAACAGGAACACCGGGGAGCTGTTTTTT. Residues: CASSLGANRNTGELFF.

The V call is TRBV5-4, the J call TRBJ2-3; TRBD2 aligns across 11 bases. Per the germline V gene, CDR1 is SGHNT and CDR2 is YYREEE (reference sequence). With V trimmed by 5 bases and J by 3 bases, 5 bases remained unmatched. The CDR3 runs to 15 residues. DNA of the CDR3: TGTGCCAGCAGATTTAGCGGGGGGGCAACAGATACGCAGTATTTT. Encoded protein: CASRFSGGATDTQYF.

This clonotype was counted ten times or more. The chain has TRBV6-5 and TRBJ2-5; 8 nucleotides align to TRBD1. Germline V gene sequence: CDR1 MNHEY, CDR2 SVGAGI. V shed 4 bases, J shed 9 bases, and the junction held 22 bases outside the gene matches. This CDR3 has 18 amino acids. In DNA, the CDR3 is TGTGCCAGCAGTTCCGTAGCGACAGGGGCTAGTTACCCTGCGGCCCAGTACTTC. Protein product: CASSSVATGASYPAAQYF.

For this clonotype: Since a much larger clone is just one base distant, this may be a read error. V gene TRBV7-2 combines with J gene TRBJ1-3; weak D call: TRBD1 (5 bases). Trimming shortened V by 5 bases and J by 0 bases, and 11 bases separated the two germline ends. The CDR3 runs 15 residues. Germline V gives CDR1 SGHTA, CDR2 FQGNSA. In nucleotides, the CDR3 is TGTGCCAGCAGCCCGGGGGTTACCTCTGGAAACACCATATATTTT. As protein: CASSPGVTSGNTIYF.

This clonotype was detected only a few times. Here the CDR3 DNA reads TGTGCCAGTACCCACATTTTCGGGGAGGAGGCTAACTATGGCTACACCTTC. Protein: CASTHIFGEEANYGYTF. The chain links TRBV19 to TRBJ1-2; D is uncertain. Trimming shortened V by 7 bases and J by 0 bases, and 21 bases separated the two germline ends. CDR3 length: 17 amino acids. CDR1 LNHDA and CDR2 SQIVND come from the germline V gene (reference sequence).

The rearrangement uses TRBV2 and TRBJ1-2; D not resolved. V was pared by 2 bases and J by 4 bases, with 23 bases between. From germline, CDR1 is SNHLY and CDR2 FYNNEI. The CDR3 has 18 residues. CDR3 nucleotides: TGTGCCAGCAGTGAATCGGCCACTACCGCGGCACTAGGCTATGGCTACACCTTC. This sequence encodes CASSESATTAALGYGYTF. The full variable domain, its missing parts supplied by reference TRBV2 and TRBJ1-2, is EPEVTQTPSHQVTQMGQEVILRCVPISNHLYFYWYRQILGQKVEFLVSFYNNEISEKSEIFDDQFSVERPDGSNFTLKIRSTKLEDSAMYFCASSESATTAALGYGYTFGSGTRLTVV.

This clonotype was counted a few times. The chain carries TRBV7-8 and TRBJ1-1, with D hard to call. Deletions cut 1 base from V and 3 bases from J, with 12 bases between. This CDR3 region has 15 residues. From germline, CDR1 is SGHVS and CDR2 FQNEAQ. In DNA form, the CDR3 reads TGTGCCAGCAGCTTAGTCCCTGGATCGCACACTGAAGCTTTCTTT. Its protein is CASSLVPGSHTEAFF.

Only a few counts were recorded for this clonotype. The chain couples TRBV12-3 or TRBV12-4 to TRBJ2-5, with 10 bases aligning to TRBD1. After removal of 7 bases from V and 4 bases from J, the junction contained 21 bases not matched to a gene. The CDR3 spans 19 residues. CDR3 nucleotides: TGTGCCAGCACTCTTTCGAGAAGGCCGGACCGGGACAGGGGAGAGACCCAGTACTTC. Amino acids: CASTLSRRPDRDRGETQYF.

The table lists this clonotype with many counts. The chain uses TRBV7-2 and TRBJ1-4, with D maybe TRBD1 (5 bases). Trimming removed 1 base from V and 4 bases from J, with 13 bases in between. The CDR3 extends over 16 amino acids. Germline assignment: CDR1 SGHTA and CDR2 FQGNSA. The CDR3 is CASSLVSPGVNEKLFF. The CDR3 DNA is TGTGCCAGCAGCTTAGTTTCTCCGGGGGTTAATGAAAAACTGTTTTTT.

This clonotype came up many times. CDR3 sequence: CASSLALAGEGSEQYF. The CDR3 DNA is TGTGCCAGCAGCTTAGCCCTAGCGGGGGAGGGGTCCGAGCAGTACTTC. V is TRBV7-2 and J is TRBJ2-7, with 10 bases that match TRBD2. CDR3 size: 16 residues. The trim removed 0 bases at V and 6 bases at J, leaving 8 bases unmatched. CDR1 is SGHTA and CDR2 is FQGNSA in the germline V gene. The whole variable domain, remainder taken from reference TRBV7-2 and TRBJ2-7, is GAGVSQSPSNKVTEKGKDVELRCDPISGHTALYWYRQSLGQGLEFLIYFQGNSAPDKSGLPSDRFSAERTGGSVSTLTIQRTQQEDSAVYLCASSLALAGEGSEQYFGPGTRLTVT.

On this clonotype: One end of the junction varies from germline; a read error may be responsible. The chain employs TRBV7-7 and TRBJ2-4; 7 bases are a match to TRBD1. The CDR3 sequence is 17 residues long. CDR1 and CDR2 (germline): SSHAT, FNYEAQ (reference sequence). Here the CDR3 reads CASSSFSNRGSKNIQYF. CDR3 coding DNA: TGTGCTAGCAGCTCTTTCTCTAACAGGGGTTCCAAAAACATTCAGTACTTC.

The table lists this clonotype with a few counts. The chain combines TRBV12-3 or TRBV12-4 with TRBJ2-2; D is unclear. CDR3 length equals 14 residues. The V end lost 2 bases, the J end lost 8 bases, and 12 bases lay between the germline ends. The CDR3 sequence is CASSLIPGTGELFF. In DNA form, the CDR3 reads TGTGCCAGCAGTTTAATCCCGGGTACGGGGGAGCTGTTTTTT.

The CDR3 DNA reads as TGTGCCAGCAGTTACGCCTCGGGACTGGGGGGAGCCTACGAGCAGTACGTC. Residues: CASSYASGLGGAYEQYV. The chain employs TRBV6-1 and TRBJ2-7; D may be TRBD2 (6 bases). V was clipped by 5 bases and J by 2 bases, with 22 bases between them. CDR1 is MNHNS, CDR2 SASEGT, per germline. CDR3 length: 17 residues.

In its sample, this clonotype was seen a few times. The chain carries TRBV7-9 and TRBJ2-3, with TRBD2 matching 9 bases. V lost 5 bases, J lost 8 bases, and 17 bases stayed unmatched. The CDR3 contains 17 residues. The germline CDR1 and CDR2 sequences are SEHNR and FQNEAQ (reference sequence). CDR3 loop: CASSAGPAGGPLRTQYF. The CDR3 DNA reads TGTGCCAGCAGCGCGGGCCCAGCGGGGGGTCCCCTACGTACGCAGTATTTT.

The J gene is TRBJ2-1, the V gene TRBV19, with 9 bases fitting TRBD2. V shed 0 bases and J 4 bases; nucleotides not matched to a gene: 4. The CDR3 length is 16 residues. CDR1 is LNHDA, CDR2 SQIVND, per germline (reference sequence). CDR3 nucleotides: TGTGCCAGTAGTATAGATCCAGCGGGGGGTTACAATGAGCAGTTCTTC. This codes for CASSIDPAGGYNEQFF. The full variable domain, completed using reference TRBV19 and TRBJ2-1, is DGGITQSPKYLFRKEGQNVTLSCEQNLNHDAMYWYRQDPGQGLRLIYYSQIVNDFQKGDIAEGYSVSREKKESFPLTVTSAQKNPTAFYLCASSIDPAGGYNEQFFGPGTRLTVL.

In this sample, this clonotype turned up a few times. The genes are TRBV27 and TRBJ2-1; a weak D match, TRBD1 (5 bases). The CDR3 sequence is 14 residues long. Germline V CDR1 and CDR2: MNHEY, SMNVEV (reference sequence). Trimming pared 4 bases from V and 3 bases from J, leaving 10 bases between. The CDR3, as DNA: TGTGCCAGCAGTTCCAGGGTGAGCTACAATGAGCAGTTCTTC. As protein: CASSSRVSYNEQFF.

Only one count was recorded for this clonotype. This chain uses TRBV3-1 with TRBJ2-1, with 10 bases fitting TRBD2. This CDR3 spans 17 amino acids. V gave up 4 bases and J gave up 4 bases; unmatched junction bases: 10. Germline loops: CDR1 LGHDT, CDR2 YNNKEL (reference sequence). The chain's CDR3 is CASSLSAGGASYNEQFF. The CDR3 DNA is TGTGCCAGCAGCCTTTCAGCGGGGGGGGCGTCGTACAATGAGCAGTTCTTC.